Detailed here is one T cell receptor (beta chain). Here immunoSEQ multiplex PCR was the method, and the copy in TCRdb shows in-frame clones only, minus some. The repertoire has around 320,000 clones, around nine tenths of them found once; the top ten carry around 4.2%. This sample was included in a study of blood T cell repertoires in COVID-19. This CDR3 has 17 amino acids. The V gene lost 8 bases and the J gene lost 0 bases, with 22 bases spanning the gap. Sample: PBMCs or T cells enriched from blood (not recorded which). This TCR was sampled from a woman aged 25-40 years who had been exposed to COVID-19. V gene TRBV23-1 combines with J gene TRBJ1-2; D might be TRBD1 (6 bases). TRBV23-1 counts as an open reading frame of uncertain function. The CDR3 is CASLQSGGAVANYGYTF. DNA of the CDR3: TGCGCCAGCCTTCAATCGGGGGGGGCAGTAGCTAACTATGGCTACACCTTC.